The 23 T cell receptor beta chains listed next were all sequenced from one sample in a study of response to subunit inactivated influenza vaccine. MiXCR, run by TCRdb on the RT-PCR reads, gives a single entry per CDR3 protein. The sample shows 500,000 to 550,000 distinct CDR3 sequences, approximately 20% of them seen only once. These same records also appear under a second study, on T cells expressing NK-cell markers. From that paper: The cDNA for TCR beta came from 5'RACE template switching with UMIs.

The input for sequencing was CD4+ T cells sorted from PBMCs, taken about 13 days after vaccination. The receptors derive from a man aged 45-60 years who received an inactivated influenza vaccine.

The chain recombines TRBV7-9 with TRBJ2-1; 11 bases are a match to TRBD2. Per the germline V gene, CDR1 is SEHNR and CDR2 is FQNEAQ (reference sequence). Trimming took 5 bases from V and 5 from J; bases not matched to a gene: 8. CDR3 size: 16 residues. CDR3 sequence reads: CASSPRLAGQHNEQFF. CDR3 DNA sequence: TGTGCCAGCAGCCCCAGACTAGCGGGACAACACAATGAGCAGTTCTTC. The full variable domain, in which reference TRBV7-9 and TRBJ2-1 provide the parts outside the CDR3, is DTGVSQNPRHKITKRGQNVTFRCDPISEHNRLYWYRQTLGQGPEFLTYFQNEAQLEKSRLLSDRFSAERPKGSFSTLEIQRTEQGDSAMYLCASSPRLAGQHNEQFFGPGTRLTVL.

This clonotype was picked up a small number of times. The gene calls are TRBV5-1 and TRBJ2-1; no clear D. Germline V gives CDR1 SGHRS, CDR2 YFSETQ. The CDR3 spans 15 residues. V lost 4 bases and J 1 base, leaving 12 bases between the germline ends. The CDR3 spells CASSLGRISYNEQFF. The CDR3 DNA follows: TGCGCCAGCAGCCTTGGACGGATTTCCTACAATGAGCAGTTCTTC.

This clonotype has more than one count but fewer than ten. The chain combines TRBV5-1 with TRBJ2-3; 8 positions agree with TRBD2. The CDR3 has 16 amino acids. Germline CDR1 reads SGHRS; CDR2 reads YFSETQ. V trimming: 0 bases; J trimming: 2 bases; junction bases outside the gene matches: 5. In DNA, the CDR3 is TGCGCCAGCAGCTTGGGGGCGGGGGGCGACACAGATACGCAGTATTTT. This translates into CASSLGAGGDTDTQYF.

V and J are TRBV6-1 and TRBJ2-7; 7 nucleotides line up with TRBD2. Germline-derived CDR1 and CDR2 are MNHNS and SASEGT. There are 15 residues in the CDR3. The V segment lost 6 bases and the J segment 2 bases; nucleotides outside the gene matches: 10. The CDR3 region has the DNA TGTGCCAGCAGCGGTAGCGGGTTTCCCACCTACGAGCAGTACTTC. Translating gives CASSGSGFPTYEQYF.

This clonotype occurred many times. The V call is TRBV24-1, the J call TRBJ2-3; 7 bases align to TRBD1. V was clipped by 4 bases and J by 2 bases; unmatched bases: 8. The CDR3 length is 16 residues. Per germline, CDR1 KGHDR and CDR2 SFDVKD. The CDR3 sequence is CATSERGTANTDTQYF. The CDR3 coding sequence is TGTGCCACCAGTGAGAGAGGGACAGCAAACACAGATACGCAGTATTTT.

This clonotype has a handful of counts. V gene TRBV4-3 combines with J gene TRBJ1-5; 11 bases agree with TRBD1. There are 19 residues in the CDR3. With V trimmed by 0 bases and J by 2 bases, 9 bases remained unmatched. Germline CDR1 is LGHNA and CDR2 is YSLEER. This chain's CDR3 is CASSQDPPDRGQGNQPQHF. CDR3 bases: TGCGCCAGCAGCCAAGATCCCCCGGACAGGGGGCAGGGCAATCAGCCCCAGCATTTT.

This sequence joins TRBV9 and TRBJ2-3; 8 positions match TRBD1. CDR3 length equals 16 residues. Germline V lookup: CDR1 SGDLS, CDR2 YYNGEE. J gave up 3 bases and V 3 bases, and 9 bases lay outside the gene matches. The CDR3 region has the DNA TGTGCCAGCAGCGGCAGGGGGCAGTTCGGGACAGATACGCAGTATTTT. The encoded protein is CASSGRGQFGTDTQYF.

The chain has TRBV5-1 and TRBJ2-5; D remains ambiguous. The V end was cut by 3 bases, the J end by 2 bases, with 11 bases between. Per the germline V gene, CDR1 is SGHRS and CDR2 is YFSETQ. CDR3 length: 14 amino acids. CDR3 loop: CASSSGRGQETQYF. The CDR3 DNA is TGCGCCAGCAGCTCCGGCCGAGGTCAAGAGACCCAGTACTTC. Combining the CDR3 with reference TRBV5-1 and TRBJ2-5 gives the whole variable domain KAGVTQTPRYLIKTRGQQVTLSCSPISGHRSVSWYQQTPGQGLQFLFEYFSETQRNKGNFPGRFSGRQFSNSRSEMNVSTLELGDSALYLCASSSGRGQETQYFGPGTRLLVL.

The chain links TRBV7-2 to TRBJ2-7, with 7 bases aligning to TRBD2. CDR3 length: 14 amino acids. CDR1 and CDR2 (germline): SGHTA, FQGNSA. V lost 5 bases and J lost 6; bases outside the gene matches: 10. CDR3 sequence reads: CASSDHYTGGEQYF. The CDR3 coding sequence is TGTGCCAGCAGCGACCACTACACGGGGGGCGAGCAGTACTTC.

This clonotype was counted only a few times. This chain joins TRBV7-8 and TRBJ2-1, with 8 bases matching TRBD2. V was pared by 2 bases and J by 10 bases, with 7 bases of the junction left unmatched. The V gene's germline CDR1 is SGHVS and CDR2 FQNEAQ. CDR3 length: 14 amino acids. This CDR3 is CASSLTGLATEQFF. The CDR3 DNA reads as TGTGCCAGCAGCTTAACCGGACTAGCAACCGAGCAGTTCTTC.

This clonotype was observed a few times. The chain uses TRBV27 and TRBJ1-1; D not certain. Germline loops: CDR1 MNHEY, CDR2 SMNVEV (reference sequence). Trimming took 9 bases from V and 1 from J, leaving 18 bases between them. This CDR3 spans 15 amino acids. CDR3 sequence: CASTSSVLGNTEAFF. The CDR3 DNA follows: TGTGCCAGTACCTCCTCGGTGTTGGGGAACACTGAAGCTTTCTTT.

This clonotype has more than one count but fewer than ten. V and J are TRBV3-1 and TRBJ1-1; no reliable D call. Trimming shortened V by 6 bases and J by 9 bases, and 11 bases separated the two germline ends. The germline CDR1 and CDR2 sequences are LGHDT and YNNKEL (reference sequence). The CDR3 is 11 residues long. The CDR3 here is CASSEGRKAFF. The CDR3 DNA sequence: TGTGCCAGCAGTGAAGGGAGGAAAGCTTTCTTT.

The chain combines TRBV5-6 with TRBJ2-2, with unresolved D. Trimming left V 4 bases short and J 1 base short, with 23 bases between. Germline V gene lookup returns CDR1 SGHDT and CDR2 YYEEEE. The CDR3 extends over 19 amino acids. This CDR3 reads CASSPNGRYWQLNTGELFF. CDR3 sequence (DNA): TGTGCCAGCAGCCCCAATGGCCGGTATTGGCAGCTGAACACCGGGGAGCTGTTTTTT.

The CDR3 reads CASSLDVGGNTGELFF. In DNA form, the CDR3 reads TGTGCCAGCAGCTTAGATGTAGGGGGAAACACCGGGGAGCTGTTTTTT. The gene calls are TRBV7-2 and TRBJ2-2; possibly TRBD1 for D (6 bases). Trimming stripped 1 base from V and 2 bases from J, with 11 bases between. CDR3 size: 16 residues. Germline V gene sequence: CDR1 SGHTA, CDR2 FQGNSA.

This clonotype occurred a few times. The chain uses TRBV11-3 and TRBJ2-3; 7 bases map to TRBD1. J lost 2 bases, V lost 5 bases, and 4 bases had no gene match. Germline CDR1 is SGHNT and CDR2 is YENEEA. The CDR3 sequence is 14 residues long. The CDR3 DNA sequence: TGTGCCAGCAGCCGTGGGACAGTCACAGATACGCAGTATTTT. The encoded protein is CASSRGTVTDTQYF.

The rearrangement links TRBV20-1 to TRBJ2-1; D perhaps matches TRBD2 (5 bases). Germline assignment: CDR1 DFQATT and CDR2 SNEGSKA (reference sequence). The CDR3 consists of 15 residues. The V end was cut by 6 bases, the J end by 3 bases, with 18 bases between. The DNA of the CDR3 is TGCAGTGCGATTATGGTGGTAGCGATCTACAATGAGCAGTTCTTC. Its translation: CSAIMVVAIYNEQFF.

This clonotype has a handful of counts. V and J are TRBV7-9 and TRBJ2-1, with D possibly TRBD1 on 5 matching bases. The length of the CDR3 is 13 residues. CDR1 and CDR2 (germline): SEHNR, FQNEAQ (reference sequence). V lost 4 bases and J 4 bases, leaving 8 bases between the germline ends. The CDR3 DNA follows: TGTGCCAGCAGCTACACAGGATACAATGAGCAGTTCTTC. It is translated as CASSYTGYNEQFF.

The V gene is TRBV20-1, the J gene TRBJ1-6; 7 nucleotides align to TRBD1. The length of the CDR3 is 14 residues. V trimming: 5 bases; J trimming: 7 bases; junction bases outside the gene matches: 8. The germline gives CDR1 DFQATT, CDR2 SNEGSKA (reference sequence). The CDR3 DNA follows: TGCAGTGCTTCAACAGGGGTACGAAATTCACCCCTCCACTTT. It yields the protein CSASTGVRNSPLHF.

This clonotype was counted ten times or more. The chain links TRBV7-9 to TRBJ1-2, with 7 bases that match TRBD1. This CDR3 is 15 amino acids long. Germline CDR1 and CDR2: SEHNR and FQNEAQ (reference sequence). The V and J ends lost 5 bases and 0 bases, in that order; junction bases with no gene match: 6. The CDR3 nucleotides read TGTGCCAGCAGCGCGAGGACAGGAGCTAACTATGGCTACACCTTC. Translating gives CASSARTGANYGYTF.

The CDR3 DNA reads as TGTGCCAGCAGCGTAAGACAGGGGCTTGGTGAAAAACTGTTTTTT. As protein: CASSVRQGLGEKLFF. The chain couples TRBV5-6 to TRBJ1-4; TRBD1 agrees at 8 bases. The CDR3 has 15 amino acids. CDR1 is SGHDT and CDR2 is YYEEEE in the germline V gene. Unmatched junction bases numbered 9, after V lost 4 bases and J lost 7 bases.

This clonotype was detected only once. The chain combines TRBV29-1 with TRBJ2-1, with D possibly being TRBD2 (6 bases). V lost 7 bases to trimming and J lost 10 bases, with 17 bases between them. Looked up from germline, CDR1 is SQVTM and CDR2 is ANQGSEA. CDR3 length equals 12 residues. CDR3 DNA: TGCAGCGCAGAGAGGGGCGGGAACGAGCAGTTCTTC. This translates into CSAERGGNEQFF.

This clonotype came up a few times. The chain uses TRBV20-1 and TRBJ2-5, with D tentatively TRBD1 or TRBD2 (6 bases each). V lost 5 bases and J lost 0, with 16 bases in between. Germline V CDR1 and CDR2: DFQATT, SNEGSKA (reference sequence). The CDR3 totals 15 residues. Here the CDR3 DNA reads TGCAGTGCTGCGAGACTAGGGGGGTACCAAGAGACCCAGTACTTC. It yields the protein CSAARLGGYQETQYF.

The chain uses TRBV7-2 and TRBJ2-1, with 8 bases that match TRBD1. This CDR3 has 15 amino acids. V shed 4 bases and J 5 bases; nucleotides not matched to a gene: 7. CDR1 is SGHTA, CDR2 FQGNSA, per germline. The CDR3 reads CASSSDRVYHNEQFF. In DNA, the CDR3 is TGTGCCAGCAGCTCGGACAGGGTTTATCACAATGAGCAGTTCTTC.